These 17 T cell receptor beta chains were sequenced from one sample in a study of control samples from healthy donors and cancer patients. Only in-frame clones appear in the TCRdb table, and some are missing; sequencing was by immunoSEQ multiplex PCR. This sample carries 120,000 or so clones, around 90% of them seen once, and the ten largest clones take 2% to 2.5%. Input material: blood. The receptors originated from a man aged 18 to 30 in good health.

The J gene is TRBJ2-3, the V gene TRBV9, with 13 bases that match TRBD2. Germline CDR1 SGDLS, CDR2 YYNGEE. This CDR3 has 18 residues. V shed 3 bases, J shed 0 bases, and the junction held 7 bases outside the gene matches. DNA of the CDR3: TGTGCCAGCAGCGCGACTAGCGGGGGGTCCGCTAGCACAGATACGCAGTATTTT. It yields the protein CASSATSGGSASTDTQYF.

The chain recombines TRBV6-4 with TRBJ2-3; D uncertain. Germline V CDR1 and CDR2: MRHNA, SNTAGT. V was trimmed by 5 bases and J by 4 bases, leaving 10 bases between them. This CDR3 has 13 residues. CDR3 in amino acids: CASSPREADTQYF. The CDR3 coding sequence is TGTGCCAGCAGTCCTAGGGAAGCAGATACGCAGTATTTT.

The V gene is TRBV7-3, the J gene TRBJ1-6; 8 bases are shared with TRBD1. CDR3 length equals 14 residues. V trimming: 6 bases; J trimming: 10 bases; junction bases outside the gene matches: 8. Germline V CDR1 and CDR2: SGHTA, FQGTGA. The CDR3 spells CASSFQGAGSPLHF. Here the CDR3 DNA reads TGTGCCAGCAGTTTTCAGGGGGCTGGCTCACCCCTCCACTTT.

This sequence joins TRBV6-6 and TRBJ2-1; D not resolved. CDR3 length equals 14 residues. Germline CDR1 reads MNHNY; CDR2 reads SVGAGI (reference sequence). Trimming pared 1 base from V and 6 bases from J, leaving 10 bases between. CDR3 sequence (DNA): TGTGCCAGCAGTTACTGGCTAGACGGCAATGAGCAGTTCTTC. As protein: CASSYWLDGNEQFF.

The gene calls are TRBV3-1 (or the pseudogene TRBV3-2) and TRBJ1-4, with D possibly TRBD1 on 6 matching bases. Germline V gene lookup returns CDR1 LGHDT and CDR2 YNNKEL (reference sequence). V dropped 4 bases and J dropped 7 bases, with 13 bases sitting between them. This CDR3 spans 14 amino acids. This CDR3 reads CASSPRQGIEKLFF. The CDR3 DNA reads TGTGCCAGCAGCCCAAGGCAGGGGATTGAAAAACTGTTTTTT.

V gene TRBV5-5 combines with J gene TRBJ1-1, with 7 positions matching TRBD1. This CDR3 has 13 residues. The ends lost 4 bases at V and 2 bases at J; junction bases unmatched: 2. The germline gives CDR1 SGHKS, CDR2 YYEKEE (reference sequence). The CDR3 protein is CASSRDSNTEAFF. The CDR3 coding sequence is TGTGCCAGCAGCCGGGACAGCAACACTGAAGCTTTCTTT.

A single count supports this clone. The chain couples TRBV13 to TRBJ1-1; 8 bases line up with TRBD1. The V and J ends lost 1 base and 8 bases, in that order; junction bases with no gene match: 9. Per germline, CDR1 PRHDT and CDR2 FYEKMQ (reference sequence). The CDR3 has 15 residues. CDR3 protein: CASSLDNRGEAEAFF. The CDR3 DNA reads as TGTGCCAGCAGCTTAGATAACAGGGGGGAGGCCGAAGCTTTCTTT.

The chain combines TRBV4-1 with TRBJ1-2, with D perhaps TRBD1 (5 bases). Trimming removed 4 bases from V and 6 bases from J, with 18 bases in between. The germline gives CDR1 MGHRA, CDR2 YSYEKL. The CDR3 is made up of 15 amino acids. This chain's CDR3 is CASSLTVGGFDGYTF. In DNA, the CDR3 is TGCGCCAGCAGCCTAACAGTCGGGGGATTCGATGGCTACACCTTC.

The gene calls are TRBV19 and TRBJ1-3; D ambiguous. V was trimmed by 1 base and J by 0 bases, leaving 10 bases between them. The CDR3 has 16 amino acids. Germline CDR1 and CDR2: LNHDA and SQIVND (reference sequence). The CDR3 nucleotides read TGTGCCAGTAGTATAGGACACCCGAGCTCTGGAAACACCATATATTTT. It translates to CASSIGHPSSGNTIYF.

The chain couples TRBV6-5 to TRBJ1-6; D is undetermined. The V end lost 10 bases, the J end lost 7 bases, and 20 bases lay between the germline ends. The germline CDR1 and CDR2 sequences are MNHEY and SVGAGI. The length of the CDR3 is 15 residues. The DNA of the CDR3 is TGTGCCATACGCCCTTTAAACAGTCGGAATTCACCCCTCCACTTT. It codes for CAIRPLNSRNSPLHF.

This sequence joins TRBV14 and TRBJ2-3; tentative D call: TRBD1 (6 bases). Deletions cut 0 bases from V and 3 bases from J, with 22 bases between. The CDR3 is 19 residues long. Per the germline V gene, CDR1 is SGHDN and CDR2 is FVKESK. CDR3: CASSQDPTGNLWGTDTQYF. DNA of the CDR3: TGTGCCAGCAGCCAAGATCCCACAGGGAATTTGTGGGGGACAGATACGCAGTATTTT.

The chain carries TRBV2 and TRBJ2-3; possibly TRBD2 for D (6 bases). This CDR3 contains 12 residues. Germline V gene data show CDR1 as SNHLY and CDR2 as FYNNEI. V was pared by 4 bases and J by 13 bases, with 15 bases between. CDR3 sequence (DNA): TGTGCCAGCAGTGGGAGGGACCCCCTAAAGTATTTT. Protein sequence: CASSGRDPLKYF.

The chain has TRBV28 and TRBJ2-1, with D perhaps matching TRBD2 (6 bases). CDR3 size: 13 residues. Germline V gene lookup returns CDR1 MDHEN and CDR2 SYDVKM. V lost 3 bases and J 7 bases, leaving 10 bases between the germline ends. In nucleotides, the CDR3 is TGTGCCAGCAGTTTTGGGGGGAGGAATGAGCAGTTCTTC. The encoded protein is CASSFGGRNEQFF.

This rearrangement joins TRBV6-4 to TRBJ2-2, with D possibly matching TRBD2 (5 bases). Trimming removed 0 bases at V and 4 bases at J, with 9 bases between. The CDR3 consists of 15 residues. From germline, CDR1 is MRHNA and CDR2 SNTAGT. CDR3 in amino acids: CASSDSDAGTGELFF. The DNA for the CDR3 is TGTGCCAGCAGTGACTCAGACGCGGGCACCGGGGAGCTGTTTTTT.

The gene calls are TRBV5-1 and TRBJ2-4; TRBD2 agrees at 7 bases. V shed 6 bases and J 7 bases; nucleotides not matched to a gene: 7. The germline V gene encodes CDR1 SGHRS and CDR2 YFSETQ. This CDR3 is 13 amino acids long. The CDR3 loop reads CASTPAGVNIQYF. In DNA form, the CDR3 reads TGCGCCAGCACCCCCGCGGGGGTGAACATTCAGTACTTC.

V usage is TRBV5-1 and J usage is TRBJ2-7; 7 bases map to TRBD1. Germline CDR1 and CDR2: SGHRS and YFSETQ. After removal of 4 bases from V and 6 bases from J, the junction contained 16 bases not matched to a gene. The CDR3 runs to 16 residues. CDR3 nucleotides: TGCGCCAGCAGCGGGGAAGGGTGGCAGGGGGTCGGCGAGCAGTACTTC. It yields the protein CASSGEGWQGVGEQYF.

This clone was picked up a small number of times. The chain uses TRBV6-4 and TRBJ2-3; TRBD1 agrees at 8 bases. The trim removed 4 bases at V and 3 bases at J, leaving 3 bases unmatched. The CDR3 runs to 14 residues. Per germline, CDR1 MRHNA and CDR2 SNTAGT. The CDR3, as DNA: TGTGCCAGCAGTGCGGACAGGGAGACAGATACGCAGTATTTT. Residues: CASSADRETDTQYF.